This T cell receptor (beta chain) came from a study of blood T cell repertoires in COVID-19. Looked up from germline, CDR1 is PRHDT and CDR2 is FYEKMQ (reference sequence). The CDR3 runs to 14 residues. Trimming took 0 bases from V and 11 from J, leaving 16 bases between them. Produced via immunoSEQ multiplex PCR; TCRdb's table is partial and in-frame only. The sample comprises under 350,000 clones, approximately 83% of which are singletons, and 4% to 5% rests with the top ten. The TCR sequence derives from a woman aged 40 to 50 with acute COVID-19. The rearrangement uses TRBV13 and TRBJ1-1; D is uncertain. Sequenced sample: PBMCs or T cells enriched from blood (not recorded which). The CDR3 here is CASSLGLVDREAFF. The CDR3 bases are TGTGCCAGCAGCTTAGGTCTGGTTGATAGGGAGGCTTTCTTT.